These 20 T cell receptor beta chains share one sample of origin, sequenced in a study of blood T cell repertoires in COVID-19. Generated by immunoSEQ multiplex PCR, the TCRdb table keeps only in-frame clones and is missing some. The table lists about 230,000 clones, approximately 81% of them singletons, with 15% to 20% in the top ten. Specimen: peripheral blood. Receptors originate from a woman of 80 years or more with active or convalescent COVID-19.

J is TRBJ1-5 and V is TRBV7-2; TRBD1 is a possible D gene (6 bases). From germline, CDR1 is SGHTA and CDR2 FQGNSA. The V and J ends lost 1 base and 1 base respectively, with 11 bases between them. The CDR3 length is 16 residues. CDR3 DNA sequence: TGTGCCAGCAGCTTAGGCGGGGGCTGGAGCAATCAGCCCCAGCATTTT. Protein product: CASSLGGGWSNQPQHF. Full variable domain (rest looked up from reference TRBV7-2 and TRBJ1-5): GAGVSQSPSNKVTEKGKDVELRCDPISGHTALYWYRQSLGQGLEFLIYFQGNSAPDKSGLPSDRFSAERTGGSVSTLTIQRTQQEDSAVYLCASSLGGGWSNQPQHFGDGTRLSIL.

The V call is TRBV27, the J call TRBJ2-7; 8 bases align to TRBD2. This CDR3 is built from 14 residues. V lost 6 bases to trimming and J lost 5 bases; unmatched junction nucleotides: 9. Germline values: CDR1 MNHEY, CDR2 SMNVEV (reference sequence). In nucleotides, the CDR3 is TGTGCCAGCAGGTTCGGACTAGCCCGTGACGAGCAGTACTTC. This gives the protein CASRFGLARDEQYF.

The V gene is TRBV2, the J gene TRBJ1-5; tentatively, D is TRBD1 (5 bases). The V gene lost 3 bases and the J gene lost 3 bases, with 12 bases spanning the gap. Per the germline V gene, CDR1 is SNHLY and CDR2 is FYNNEI. The CDR3 sequence is 15 residues long. CDR3 coding DNA: TGTGCCAGCAGTGATCCCGGAGGGGCCAATCAGCCCCAGCATTTT. Translated: CASSDPGGANQPQHF.

This chain links TRBV6-2 or TRBV6-3 with TRBJ1-3; 7 bases are shared with TRBD1. The CDR3 covers 16 residues. The J segment lost 4 bases and the V segment lost 4 bases, leaving 10 bases of the junction unmatched. In germline, CDR1 is MNHEY, CDR2 SVGEGT. This CDR3 reads CASSSRRDSLGNTIYF. CDR3 nucleotide sequence: TGTGCCAGCAGTTCACGCCGGGACAGCCTAGGAAACACCATATATTTT.

The chain couples TRBV7-9 to TRBJ1-2; tentative D call: TRBD1 (6 bases). The V gene lost 1 base and the J gene lost 1 base, with 10 bases spanning the gap. From germline, CDR1 is SEHNR and CDR2 FQNEAQ (reference sequence). This CDR3 has 15 amino acids. This CDR3 is CASSLETGNNYGYTF. Written as DNA, the CDR3 is TGTGCCAGCAGCTTAGAAACAGGGAATAACTATGGCTACACCTTC.

This clone has just a few counts. The chain links TRBV29-1 to TRBJ2-2; D might be TRBD1 (6 bases). V dropped 3 bases and J dropped 7 bases, with 18 bases sitting between them. The CDR3 is 15 amino acids. Germline assignment: CDR1 SQVTM and CDR2 ANQGSEA. This CDR3 reads CSVEFLTGKDGELFF. Written as DNA, the CDR3 is TGCAGCGTTGAGTTCCTTACAGGGAAGGACGGGGAGCTGTTTTTT.

The CDR3 spells CASSVTGGAAYNSPLHF. In nucleotides, the CDR3 is TGCGCCAGCAGCGTGACAGGGGGCGCCGCCTATAATTCACCCCTCCACTTT. J is TRBJ1-6 and V is TRBV5-1; 10 nucleotides match TRBD1. CDR1 and CDR2 (germline): SGHRS, YFSETQ. Losses at the gene ends were 4 bases for V and 2 bases for J; bases not matched to a gene: 6. This CDR3 is 17 amino acids long. Together with reference TRBV5-1 and TRBJ1-6, the CDR3 gives the full variable domain: KAGVTQTPRYLIKTRGQQVTLSCSPISGHRSVSWYQQTPGQGLQFLFEYFSETQRNKGNFPGRFSGRQFSNSRSEMNVSTLELGDSALYLCASSVTGGAAYNSPLHFGNGTRLTVT.

As DNA, the CDR3 is TGTGCCAGCAGTTGGAGGACAGGACTTTACTACGAGCAGTACTTC. Protein sequence: CASSWRTGLYYEQYF. The chain couples TRBV28 to TRBJ2-7; TRBD1 matches 7 bases. Per the germline V gene, CDR1 is MDHEN and CDR2 is SYDVKM. The length of the CDR3 is 15 residues. V was pared by 4 bases and J by 3 bases, with 9 bases of the junction left unmatched. The variable domain in full, completed from reference TRBV28 and TRBJ2-7, reads DVKVTQSSRYLVKRTGEKVFLECVQDMDHENMFWYRQDPGLGLRLIYFSYDVKMKEKGDIPEGYSVSREKKERFSLILESASTNQTSMYLCASSWRTGLYYEQYFGPGTRLTVT.

The V and J genes are TRBV5-4 and TRBJ1-2, with D perhaps matching TRBD1 (6 bases). CDR1 and CDR2 from the germline V gene are SGHNT and YYREEE (reference sequence). CDR3 length equals 15 residues. V lost 4 bases and J lost 4, with 17 bases in between. The CDR3 region has the DNA TGTGCCAGCAGCCTATCCCGGGACACCAGCTATGGCTACACCTTC. Amino acids: CASSLSRDTSYGYTF.

This clone was found once. V and J are TRBV18 and TRBJ2-1, with 16 positions matching TRBD2. This CDR3 comprises 17 residues. V shed 0 bases, J shed 5 bases, and the junction held 1 base outside the gene matches. CDR1 and CDR2 (germline): KGHSH, LQKENI. The CDR3 loop is CASSPPGLAGGNNEQFF. CDR3 coding DNA: TGTGCCAGCTCACCACCGGGACTAGCGGGGGGGAACAATGAGCAGTTCTTC.

The chain joins TRBV5-1 to TRBJ2-1; a weak D match, TRBD2 (7 bases). CDR1 and CDR2 from the germline V gene are SGHRS and YFSETQ. This CDR3 region has 16 residues. V was cut by 4 bases and J by 8 bases, with 22 bases left in between. The CDR3 DNA follows: TGCGCCAGCAGCGGGGGGGCGGGTGCGGCCCAAGATGAGCAGTTCTTC. Protein: CASSGGAGAAQDEQFF.

This rearrangement joins TRBV7-2 to TRBJ2-2; tentatively, D is TRBD1 (6 bases). The germline gives CDR1 SGHTA, CDR2 FQGNSA. Trimming shortened V by 5 bases and J by 4 bases, and 14 bases separated the two germline ends. The CDR3 runs to 15 residues. The CDR3, as DNA: TGTGCCAGCAGCCTTGGGGGCAGGTCCACCGGGGAGCTGTTTTTT. Encoded protein: CASSLGGRSTGELFF.

The V and J genes are TRBV18 and TRBJ1-1; D ambiguous. Trimming pared 3 bases from V and 2 bases from J, leaving 13 bases between. This CDR3 is built from 15 residues. In germline, CDR1 is KGHSH, CDR2 LQKENI. The CDR3 sequence is CASSPPSVANTEAFF. The CDR3 bases are TGTGCCAGCTCACCTCCGAGCGTAGCCAACACTGAAGCTTTCTTT. Based on the CDR3 plus reference TRBV18 and TRBJ1-1, the full variable domain is NAGVMQNPRHLVRRRGQEARLRCSPMKGHSHVYWYRQLPEEGLKFMVYLQKENIIDESGMPKERFSAEFPKEGPSILRIQQVVRGDSAAYFCASSPPSVANTEAFFGQGTRLTVV.

The V gene is TRBV7-8, the J gene TRBJ1-2; a weak D match, TRBD1 (6 bases). The V gene lost 2 bases and the J gene lost 13 bases, with 20 bases spanning the gap. The CDR3 has 14 residues. Per the germline V gene, CDR1 is SGHVS and CDR2 is FQNEAQ. The CDR3 sequence is CASSLTAGAYGGTF. The CDR3 DNA reads TGTGCCAGCAGCTTAACGGCAGGGGCCTACGGAGGCACCTTC.

J is TRBJ2-2 and V is TRBV5-6, with TRBD2 matching over 9 bases. Germline trimming cut 4 bases from V and 5 bases from J; bases unmatched to any gene: 12. Germline CDR1 SGHDT, CDR2 YYEEEE. This CDR3 is 17 amino acids long. DNA of the CDR3: TGTGCCAGCAGCCCCCGATTAGCGGGAGTTTCTACCGGGGAGCTGTTTTTT. It codes for CASSPRLAGVSTGELFF.

The chain uses TRBV18 and TRBJ2-7; TRBD2 aligns across 9 bases. CDR1 and CDR2 from the germline V gene are KGHSH and LQKENI. The CDR3 is 15 amino acids. Unmatched junction bases numbered 7, after V lost 4 bases and J lost 3 bases. The CDR3 DNA reads TGTGCCAGCTCACGAAGTAGCGGGAGTATCTACGAGCAGTACTTC. Translated: CASSRSSGSIYEQYF.

The chain uses TRBV7-6 and TRBJ2-3, with 9 positions matching TRBD2. Germline V CDR1 and CDR2: SGHVS, FNYEAQ. The CDR3 loop spans 16 amino acids. After removal of 5 bases from V and 2 bases from J, the junction contained 8 bases not matched to a gene. The CDR3 nucleotides are TGTGCCAGCAGCCACCCTAGCGGGGCCAACACAGATACGCAGTATTTT. The encoded protein is CASSHPSGANTDTQYF.

The V and J genes are TRBV11-3 and TRBJ2-2; 8 positions agree with TRBD1. In germline, CDR1 is SGHNT, CDR2 YENEEA. The CDR3 runs 15 residues. V was clipped by 5 bases and J by 1 base; unmatched bases: 3. CDR3 in DNA: TGTGCCAGCAGCCGCGGGACAGGGAACACCGGGGAGCTGTTTTTT. It codes for CASSRGTGNTGELFF.

The rearrangement uses TRBV30 and TRBJ1-2; D uncertain. This CDR3 region has 13 residues. V gave up 2 bases and J gave up 4 bases, with 11 bases separating them. Germline V lookup: CDR1 GTSNPN, CDR2 SVGIG (reference sequence). The CDR3 DNA is TGTGCCTGGAGTACGGCAGGAATCTATGGCTACACCTTC. Translated, it gives CAWSTAGIYGYTF.

The V gene is TRBV29-1, the J gene TRBJ2-3; 7 bases are a match to TRBD1. The ends lost 6 bases at V and 3 bases at J; junction bases unmatched: 12. Germline V gene data show CDR1 as SQVTM and CDR2 as ANQGSEA. This CDR3 contains 15 residues. The CDR3 spells CSVPQWTGRTDTQYF. CDR3 nucleotide sequence: TGCAGCGTCCCCCAATGGACAGGAAGGACAGATACGCAGTATTTT.